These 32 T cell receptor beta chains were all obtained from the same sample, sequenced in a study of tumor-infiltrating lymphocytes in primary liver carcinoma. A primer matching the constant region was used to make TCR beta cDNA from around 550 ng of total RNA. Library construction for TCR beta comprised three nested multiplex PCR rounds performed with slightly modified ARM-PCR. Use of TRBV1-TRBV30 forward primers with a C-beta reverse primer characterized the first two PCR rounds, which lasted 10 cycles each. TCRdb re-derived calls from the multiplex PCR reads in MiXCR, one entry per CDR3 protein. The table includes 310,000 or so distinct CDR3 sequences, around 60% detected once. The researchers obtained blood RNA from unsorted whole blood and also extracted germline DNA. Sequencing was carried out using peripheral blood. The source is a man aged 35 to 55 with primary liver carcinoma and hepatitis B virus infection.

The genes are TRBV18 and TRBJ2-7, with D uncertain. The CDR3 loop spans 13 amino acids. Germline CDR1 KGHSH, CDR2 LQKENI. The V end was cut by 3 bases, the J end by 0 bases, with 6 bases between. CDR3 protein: CASSPQSSYEQYF. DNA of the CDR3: TGTGCCAGCTCACCTCAGAGCTCCTACGAGCAGTACTTC.

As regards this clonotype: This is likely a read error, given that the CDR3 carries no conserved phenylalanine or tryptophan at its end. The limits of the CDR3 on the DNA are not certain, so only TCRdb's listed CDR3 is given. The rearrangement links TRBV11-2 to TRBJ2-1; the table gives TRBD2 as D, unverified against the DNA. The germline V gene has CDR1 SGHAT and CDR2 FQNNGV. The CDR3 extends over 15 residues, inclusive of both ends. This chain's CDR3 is CASSLALAGGNERFI.

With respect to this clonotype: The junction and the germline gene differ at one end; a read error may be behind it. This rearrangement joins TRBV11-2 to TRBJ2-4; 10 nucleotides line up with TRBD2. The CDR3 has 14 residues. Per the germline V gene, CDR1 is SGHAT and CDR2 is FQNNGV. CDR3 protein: CPSSLAGGLNIQYF. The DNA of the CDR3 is TGTCCCAGCAGCTTAGCGGGGGGTCTGAACATTCAGTACTTC.

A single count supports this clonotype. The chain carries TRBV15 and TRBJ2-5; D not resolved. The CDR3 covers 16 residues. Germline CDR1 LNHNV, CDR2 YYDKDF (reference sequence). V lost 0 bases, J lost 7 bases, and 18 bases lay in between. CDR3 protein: CATSRDPGDLYGTQYF. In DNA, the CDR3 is TGTGCCACCAGCAGAGATCCAGGCGACCTATATGGGACCCAGTACTTC.

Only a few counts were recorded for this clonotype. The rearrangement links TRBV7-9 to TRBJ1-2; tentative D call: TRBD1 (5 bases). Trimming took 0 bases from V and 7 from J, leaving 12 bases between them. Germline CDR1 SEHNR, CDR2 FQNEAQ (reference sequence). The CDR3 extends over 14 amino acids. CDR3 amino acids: CASSLAQGVGGYTF. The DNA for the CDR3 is TGTGCCAGCAGCTTAGCGCAAGGGGTCGGTGGCTACACCTTC.

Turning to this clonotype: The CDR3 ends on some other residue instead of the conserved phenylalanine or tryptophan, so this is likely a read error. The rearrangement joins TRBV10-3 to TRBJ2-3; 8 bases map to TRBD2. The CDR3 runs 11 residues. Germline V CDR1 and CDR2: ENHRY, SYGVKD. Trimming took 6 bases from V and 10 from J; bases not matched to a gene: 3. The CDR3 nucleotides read TGTGCCATCAGGCGGGGGGAGTCGCAGTATTTA. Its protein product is CAIRRGESQYL.

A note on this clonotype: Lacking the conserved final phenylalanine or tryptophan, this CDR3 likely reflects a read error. The CDR3 loop is CASSLTGSSYNEQFL. CDR3 in DNA: TGTGCCAGCAGCCTTACAGGGAGCTCCTACAATGAGCAGTTCTTA. This sequence joins TRBV6-1 and TRBJ2-1; possibly TRBD1 for D (6 bases). The CDR3 is 15 amino acids. The germline V gene has CDR1 MNHNS and CDR2 SASEGT. V was trimmed by 6 bases and J by 0 bases, leaving 12 bases between them.

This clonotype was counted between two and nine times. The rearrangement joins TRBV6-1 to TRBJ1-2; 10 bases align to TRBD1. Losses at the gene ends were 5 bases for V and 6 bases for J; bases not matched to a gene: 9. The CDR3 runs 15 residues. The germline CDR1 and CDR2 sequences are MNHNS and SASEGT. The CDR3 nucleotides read TGTGCCAGCAGTCCCCTCGGAGGGACAGGGGATGGCTACACCTTC. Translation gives CASSPLGGTGDGYTF.

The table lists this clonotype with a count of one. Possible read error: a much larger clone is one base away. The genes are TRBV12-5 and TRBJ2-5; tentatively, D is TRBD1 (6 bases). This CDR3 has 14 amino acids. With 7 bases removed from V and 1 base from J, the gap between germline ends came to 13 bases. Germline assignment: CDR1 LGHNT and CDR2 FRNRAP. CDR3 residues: CASAEWGLQETQYF. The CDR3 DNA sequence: TGTGCTAGTGCCGAATGGGGGCTCCAAGAGACCCAGTACTTC.

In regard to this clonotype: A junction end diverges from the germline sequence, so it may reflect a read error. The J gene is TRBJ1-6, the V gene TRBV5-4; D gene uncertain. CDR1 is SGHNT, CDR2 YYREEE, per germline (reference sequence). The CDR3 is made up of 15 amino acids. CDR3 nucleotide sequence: TGTGCCAGGAGCTTGTTCAGGTCGTATGATTCACCCCTCCACTTT. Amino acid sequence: CARSLFRSYDSPLHF.

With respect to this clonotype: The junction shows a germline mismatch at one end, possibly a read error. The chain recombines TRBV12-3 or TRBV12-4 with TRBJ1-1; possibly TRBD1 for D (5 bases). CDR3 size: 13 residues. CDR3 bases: TGTGCTAGCAGCCCTACCAGGGACCCGCAAGTTTTCTTT. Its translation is CASSPTRDPQVFF.

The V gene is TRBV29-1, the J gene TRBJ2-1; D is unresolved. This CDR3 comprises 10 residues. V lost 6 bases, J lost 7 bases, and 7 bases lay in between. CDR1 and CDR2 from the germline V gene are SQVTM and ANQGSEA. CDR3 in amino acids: CSVCYNEQFF. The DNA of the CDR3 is TGCAGCGTCTGCTATAATGAGCAGTTCTTC.

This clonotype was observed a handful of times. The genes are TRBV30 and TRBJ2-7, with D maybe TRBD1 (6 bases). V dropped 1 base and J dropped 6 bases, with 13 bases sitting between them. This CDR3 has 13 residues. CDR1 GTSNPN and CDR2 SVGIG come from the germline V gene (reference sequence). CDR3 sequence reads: CAWSAGVMSEQYF. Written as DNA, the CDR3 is TGTGCCTGGAGTGCAGGGGTAATGAGCGAGCAGTACTTC. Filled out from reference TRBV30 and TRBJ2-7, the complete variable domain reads SQTIHQWPATLVQPVGSPLSLECTVEGTSNPNLYWYRQAAGRGLQLLFYSVGIGQISSEVPQNLSASRPQDRQFILSSKKLLLSDSGFYLCAWSAGVMSEQYFGPGTRLTVT.

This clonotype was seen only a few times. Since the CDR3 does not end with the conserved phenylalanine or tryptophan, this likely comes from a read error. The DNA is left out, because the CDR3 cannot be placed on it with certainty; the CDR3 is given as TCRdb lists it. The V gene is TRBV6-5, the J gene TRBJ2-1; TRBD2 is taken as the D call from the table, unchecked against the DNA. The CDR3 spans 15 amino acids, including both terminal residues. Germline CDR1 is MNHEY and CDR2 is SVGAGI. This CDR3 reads CASSLTSGTYHVLFL.

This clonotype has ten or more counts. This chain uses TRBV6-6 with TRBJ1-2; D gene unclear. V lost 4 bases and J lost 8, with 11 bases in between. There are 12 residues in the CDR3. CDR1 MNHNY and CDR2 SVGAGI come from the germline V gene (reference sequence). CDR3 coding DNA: TGTGCCAGCAGTTCAAGGACGGAGGGCTACACCTTC. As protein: CASSSRTEGYTF.

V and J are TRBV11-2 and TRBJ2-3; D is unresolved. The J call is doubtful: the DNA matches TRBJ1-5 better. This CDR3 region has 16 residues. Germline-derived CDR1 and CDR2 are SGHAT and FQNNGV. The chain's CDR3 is CASSLGAGSVTDTQHF. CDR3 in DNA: TGTGCCAGCAGCTTAGGAGCGGGTAGCGTCACAGATACGCAGCATTTT.

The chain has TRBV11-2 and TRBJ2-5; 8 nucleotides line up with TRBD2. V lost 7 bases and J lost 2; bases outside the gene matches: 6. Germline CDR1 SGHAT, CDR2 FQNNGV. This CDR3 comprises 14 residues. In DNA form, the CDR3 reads TGTGCCAGCATCATGGCGGGAGGTCAAGAGACCCAGTACTTC. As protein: CASIMAGGQETQYF.

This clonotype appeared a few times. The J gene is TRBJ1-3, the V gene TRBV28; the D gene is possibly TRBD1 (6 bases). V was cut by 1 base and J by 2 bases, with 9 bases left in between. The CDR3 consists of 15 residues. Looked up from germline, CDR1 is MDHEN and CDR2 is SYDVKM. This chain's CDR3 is CASSLFRGAGNTIYF. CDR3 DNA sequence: TGTGCCAGCAGTTTATTCAGGGGCGCTGGAAACACCATATATTTT.

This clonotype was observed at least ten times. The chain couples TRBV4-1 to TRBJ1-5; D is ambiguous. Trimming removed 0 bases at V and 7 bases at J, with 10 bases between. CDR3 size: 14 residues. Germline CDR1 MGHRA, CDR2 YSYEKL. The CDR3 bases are TGCGCCAGCAGCCAAGATTCTGGGGTACAGCCCCAGCATTTT. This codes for CASSQDSGVQPQHF.

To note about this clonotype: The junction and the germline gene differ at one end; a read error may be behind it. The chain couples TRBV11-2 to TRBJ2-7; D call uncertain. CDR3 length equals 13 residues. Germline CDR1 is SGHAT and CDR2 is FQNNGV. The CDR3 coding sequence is TGTGCCAGCAGCCCTCTAAACTCCTACGAGCAGTATTTC. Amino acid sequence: CASSPLNSYEQYF.

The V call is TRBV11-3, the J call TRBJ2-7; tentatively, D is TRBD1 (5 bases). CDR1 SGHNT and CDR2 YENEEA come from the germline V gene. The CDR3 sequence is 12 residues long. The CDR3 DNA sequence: TGTGCCATCAGCTATGGGGCCGAAGAGCAGTACGTC. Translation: CAISYGAEEQYV.

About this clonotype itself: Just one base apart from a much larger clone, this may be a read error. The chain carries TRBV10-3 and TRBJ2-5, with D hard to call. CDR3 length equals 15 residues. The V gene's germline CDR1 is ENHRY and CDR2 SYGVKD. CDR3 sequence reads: CAISDGLADQVTQYF. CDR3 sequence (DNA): TGTGCCATCAGTGATGGGTTGGCGGATCAAGTGACCCAGTACTTC.

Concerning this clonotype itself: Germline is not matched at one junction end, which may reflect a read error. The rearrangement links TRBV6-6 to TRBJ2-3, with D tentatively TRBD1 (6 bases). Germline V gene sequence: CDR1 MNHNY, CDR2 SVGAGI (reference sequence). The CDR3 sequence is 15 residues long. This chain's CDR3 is CASSNSRVRTDTQYF. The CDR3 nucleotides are TGTGCCAGCAGTAACTCTCGCGTCAGGACAGATACGCAGTACTTT.

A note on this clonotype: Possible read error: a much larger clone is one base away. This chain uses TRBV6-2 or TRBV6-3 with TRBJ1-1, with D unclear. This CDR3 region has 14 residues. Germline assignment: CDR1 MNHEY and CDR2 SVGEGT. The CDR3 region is CASSQDLLNAEAFF. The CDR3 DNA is TGTGCCAGCAGTCAGGACTTACTGAACGCTGAAGCTTTCTTT.

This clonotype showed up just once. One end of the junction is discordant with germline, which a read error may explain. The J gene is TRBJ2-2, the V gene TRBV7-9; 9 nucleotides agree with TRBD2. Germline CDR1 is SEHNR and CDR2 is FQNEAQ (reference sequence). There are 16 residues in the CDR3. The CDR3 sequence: CASSFDGTSSTGELFF. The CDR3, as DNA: TGTGCCAGTAGCTTCGATGGGACTAGCTCGACCGGGGAGCTGTTTTTT.

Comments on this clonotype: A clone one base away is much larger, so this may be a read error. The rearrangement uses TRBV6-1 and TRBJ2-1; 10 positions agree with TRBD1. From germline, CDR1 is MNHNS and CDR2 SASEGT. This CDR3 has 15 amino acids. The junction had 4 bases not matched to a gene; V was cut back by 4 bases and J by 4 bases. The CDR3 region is CASSAGQGTYNEQFF. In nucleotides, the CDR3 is TGTGCCAGCAGTGCGGGACAGGGGACTTACAATGAGCAGTTCTTC.

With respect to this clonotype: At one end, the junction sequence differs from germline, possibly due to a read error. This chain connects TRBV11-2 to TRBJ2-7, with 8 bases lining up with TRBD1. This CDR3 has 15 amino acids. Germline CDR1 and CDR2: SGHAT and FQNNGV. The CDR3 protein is CASCPWDRTDYEQYF. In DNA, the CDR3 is TGTGCGAGCTGCCCCTGGGACAGGACAGACTACGAGCAGTATTTC.

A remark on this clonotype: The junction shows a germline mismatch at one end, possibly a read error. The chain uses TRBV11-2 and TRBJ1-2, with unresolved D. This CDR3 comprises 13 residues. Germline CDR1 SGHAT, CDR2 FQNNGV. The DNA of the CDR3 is TGTGCCAGCAACTTCAAAGGTTGGGATGGTTACACCTTC. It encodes CASNFKGWDGYTF.

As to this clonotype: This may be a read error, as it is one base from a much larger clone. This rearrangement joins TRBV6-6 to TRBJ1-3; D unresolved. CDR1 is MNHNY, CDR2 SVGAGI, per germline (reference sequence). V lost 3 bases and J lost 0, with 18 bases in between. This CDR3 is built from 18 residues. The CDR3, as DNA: TGTGCCAGCAGTTATGCTATCCAAGGGAGCCGCTCTGGAAACACCATATATTTT. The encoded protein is CASSYAIQGSRSGNTIYF.

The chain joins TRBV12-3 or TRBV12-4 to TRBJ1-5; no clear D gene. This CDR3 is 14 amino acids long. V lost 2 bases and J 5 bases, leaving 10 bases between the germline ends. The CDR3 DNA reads TGTGCCAGCAGTTTATTTCAAGCCGATCAGCCCCAGCATTTT. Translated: CASSLFQADQPQHF.

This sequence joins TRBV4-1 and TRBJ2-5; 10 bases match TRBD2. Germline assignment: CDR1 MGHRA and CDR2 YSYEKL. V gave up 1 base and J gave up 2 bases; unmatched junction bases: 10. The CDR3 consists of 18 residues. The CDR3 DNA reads TGCGCCAGCAGCCAAGCATACATGGGACTAGCGAAACAAGAGACCCAGTACTTC. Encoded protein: CASSQAYMGLAKQETQYF.

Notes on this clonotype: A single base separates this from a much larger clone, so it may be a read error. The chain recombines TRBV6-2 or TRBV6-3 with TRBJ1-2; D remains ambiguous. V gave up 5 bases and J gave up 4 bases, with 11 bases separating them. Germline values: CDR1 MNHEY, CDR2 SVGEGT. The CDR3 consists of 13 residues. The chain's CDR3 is CASSRTTTYGYTF. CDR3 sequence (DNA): TGTGCCAGCAGTAGGACTACTACCTATGGCTACACCTTC.